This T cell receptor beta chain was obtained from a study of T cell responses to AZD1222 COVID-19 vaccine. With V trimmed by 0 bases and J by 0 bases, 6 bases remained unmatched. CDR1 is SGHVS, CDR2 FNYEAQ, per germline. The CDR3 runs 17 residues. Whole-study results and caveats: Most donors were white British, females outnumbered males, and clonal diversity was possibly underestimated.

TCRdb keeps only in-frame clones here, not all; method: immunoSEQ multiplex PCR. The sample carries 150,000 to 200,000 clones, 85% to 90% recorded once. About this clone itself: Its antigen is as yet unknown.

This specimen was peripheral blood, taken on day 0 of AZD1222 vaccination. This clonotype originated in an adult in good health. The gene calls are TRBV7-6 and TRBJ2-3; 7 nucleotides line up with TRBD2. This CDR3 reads CASSLARAGSSTDTQYF. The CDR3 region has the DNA TGTGCCAGCAGCTTAGCAAGAGCGGGGTCTAGCACAGATACGCAGTATTTT.